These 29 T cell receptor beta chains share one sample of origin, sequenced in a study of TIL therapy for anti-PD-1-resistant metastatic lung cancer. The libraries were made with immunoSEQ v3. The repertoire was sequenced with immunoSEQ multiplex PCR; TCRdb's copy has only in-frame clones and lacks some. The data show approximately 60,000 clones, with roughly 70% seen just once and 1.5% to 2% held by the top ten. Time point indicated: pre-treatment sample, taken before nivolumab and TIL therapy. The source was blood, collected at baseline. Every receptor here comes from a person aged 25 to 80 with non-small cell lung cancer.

The CDR3 DNA reads as TGTGCCAGTAGTCCCGGGACAGCGAACACCGGGGAGCTGTTTTTT. This codes for CASSPGTANTGELFF. The J gene is TRBJ2-2, the V gene TRBV19; 7 bases are a match to TRBD1. V lost 5 bases and J lost 0; bases outside the gene matches: 3. Germline V gene sequence: CDR1 LNHDA, CDR2 SQIVND (reference sequence). The CDR3 consists of 15 residues.

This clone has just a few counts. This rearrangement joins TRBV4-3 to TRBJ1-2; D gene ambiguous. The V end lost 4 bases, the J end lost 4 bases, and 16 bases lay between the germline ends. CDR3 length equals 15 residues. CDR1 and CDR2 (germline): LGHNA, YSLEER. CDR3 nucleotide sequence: TGCGCCAGCAGCCTAACGCTCTTGGGGTTCTATGGCTACACCTTC. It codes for CASSLTLLGFYGYTF.

CDR3 protein: CASSGGTGPSYEQYF. Here the CDR3 DNA reads TGTGCCAGCAGCGGAGGGACAGGACCTTCCTACGAGCAGTACTTC. This chain links TRBV7-3 with TRBJ2-7, with 8 bases aligning to TRBD1. This CDR3 comprises 15 residues. Germline V CDR1 and CDR2: SGHTA, FQGTGA. The V and J ends lost 5 bases and 1 base, in that order; junction bases with no gene match: 7.

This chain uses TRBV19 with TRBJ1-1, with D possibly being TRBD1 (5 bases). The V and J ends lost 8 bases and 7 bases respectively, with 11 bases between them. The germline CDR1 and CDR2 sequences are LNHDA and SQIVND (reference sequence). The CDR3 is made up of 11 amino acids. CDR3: CASARGDEAFF. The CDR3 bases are TGTGCCAGTGCCCGGGGCGATGAAGCTTTCTTT.

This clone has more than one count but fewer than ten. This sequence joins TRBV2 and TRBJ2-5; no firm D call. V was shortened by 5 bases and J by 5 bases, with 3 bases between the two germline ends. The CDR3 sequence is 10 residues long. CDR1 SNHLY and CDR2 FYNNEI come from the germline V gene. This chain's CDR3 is CASSRETQYF. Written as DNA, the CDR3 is TGTGCCAGCAGTCGTGAGACCCAGTACTTC. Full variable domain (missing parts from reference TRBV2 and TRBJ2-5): EPEVTQTPSHQVTQMGQEVILRCVPISNHLYFYWYRQILGQKVEFLVSFYNNEISEKSEIFDDQFSVERPDGSNFTLKIRSTKLEDSAMYFCASSRETQYFGPGTRLLVL.

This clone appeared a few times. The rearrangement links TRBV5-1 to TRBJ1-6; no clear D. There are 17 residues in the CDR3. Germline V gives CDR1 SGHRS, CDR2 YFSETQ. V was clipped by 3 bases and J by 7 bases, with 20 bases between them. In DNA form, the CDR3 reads TGCGCCAGCAGCTGGGTGTTTTCAGGAGGCCCAAATTCACCCCTCCACTTT. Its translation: CASSWVFSGGPNSPLHF.

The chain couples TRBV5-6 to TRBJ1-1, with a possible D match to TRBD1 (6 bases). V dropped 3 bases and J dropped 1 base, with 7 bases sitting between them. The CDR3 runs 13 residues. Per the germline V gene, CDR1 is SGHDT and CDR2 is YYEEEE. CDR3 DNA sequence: TGTGCCAGCAGCTCGGGACAGAACACTGAAGCTTTCTTT. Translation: CASSSGQNTEAFF. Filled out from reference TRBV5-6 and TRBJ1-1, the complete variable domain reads DAGVTQSPTHLIKTRGQQVTLRCSPKSGHDTVSWYQQALGQGPQFIFQYYEEEERQRGNFPDRFSGHQFPNYSSELNVNALLLGDSALYLCASSSGQNTEAFFGQGTRLTVV.

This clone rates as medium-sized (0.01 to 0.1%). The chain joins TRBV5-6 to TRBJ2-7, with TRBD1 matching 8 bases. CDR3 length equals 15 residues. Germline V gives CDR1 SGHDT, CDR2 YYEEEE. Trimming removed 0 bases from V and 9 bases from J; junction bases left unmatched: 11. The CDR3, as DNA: TGTGCCAGCAGCTTGGGGGGACAGGACCCTGAATGGCAGTACTTC. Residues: CASSLGGQDPEWQYF.

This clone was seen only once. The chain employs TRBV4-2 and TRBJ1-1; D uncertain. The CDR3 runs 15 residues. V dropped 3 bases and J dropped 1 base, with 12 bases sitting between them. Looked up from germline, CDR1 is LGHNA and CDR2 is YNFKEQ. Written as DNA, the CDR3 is TGTGCCAGCAGCCATTTCAGTCAGAGGAACACTGAAGCTTTCTTT. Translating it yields CASSHFSQRNTEAFF.

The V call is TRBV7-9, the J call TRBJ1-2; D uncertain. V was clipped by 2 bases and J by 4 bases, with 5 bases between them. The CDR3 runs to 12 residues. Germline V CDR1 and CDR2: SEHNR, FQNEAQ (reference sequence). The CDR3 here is CASSLFGYGYTF. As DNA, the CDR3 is TGTGCCAGCAGCTTATTTGGCTATGGCTACACCTTC.

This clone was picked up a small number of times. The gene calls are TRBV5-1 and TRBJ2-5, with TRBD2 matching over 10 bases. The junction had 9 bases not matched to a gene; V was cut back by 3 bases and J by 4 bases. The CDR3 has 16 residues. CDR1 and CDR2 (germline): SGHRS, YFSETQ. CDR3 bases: TGCGCCAGCAGCTCACTAGCGGGGAGTGTGGGAGAGACCCAGTACTTC. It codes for CASSSLAGSVGETQYF.

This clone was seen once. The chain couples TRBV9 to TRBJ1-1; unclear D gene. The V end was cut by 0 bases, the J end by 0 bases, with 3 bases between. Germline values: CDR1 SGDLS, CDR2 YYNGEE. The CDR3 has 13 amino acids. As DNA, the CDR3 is TGTGCCAGCAGCGTAGCGTTGAACACTGAAGCTTTCTTT. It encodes CASSVALNTEAFF.

The CDR3 loop reads CASSLVGAGNEQFF. The CDR3 region has the DNA TGTGCCAGCAGCTTAGTGGGGGCCGGGAATGAGCAGTTCTTC. The J gene is TRBJ2-1, the V gene TRBV7-2; D perhaps matches TRBD1 (6 bases). From germline, CDR1 is SGHTA and CDR2 FQGNSA. This CDR3 spans 14 amino acids. V lost 1 base and J lost 7, with 11 bases in between.

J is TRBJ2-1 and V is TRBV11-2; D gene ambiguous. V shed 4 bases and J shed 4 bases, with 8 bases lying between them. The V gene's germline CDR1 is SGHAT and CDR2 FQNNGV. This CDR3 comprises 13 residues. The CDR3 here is CASSSHVYNEQFF. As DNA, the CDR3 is TGTGCCAGCAGCTCTCACGTATACAATGAGCAGTTCTTC.

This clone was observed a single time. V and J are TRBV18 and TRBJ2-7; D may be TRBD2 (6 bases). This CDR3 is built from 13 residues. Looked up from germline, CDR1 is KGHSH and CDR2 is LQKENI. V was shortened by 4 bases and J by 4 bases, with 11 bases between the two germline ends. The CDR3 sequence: CASSRLANYEQYF. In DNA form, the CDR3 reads TGTGCCAGCTCACGGCTAGCGAATTACGAGCAGTACTTC. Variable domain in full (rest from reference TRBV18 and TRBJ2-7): NAGVMQNPRHLVRRRGQEARLRCSPMKGHSHVYWYRQLPEEGLKFMVYLQKENIIDESGMPKERFSAEFPKEGPSILRIQQVVRGDSAAYFCASSRLANYEQYFGPGTRLTVT.

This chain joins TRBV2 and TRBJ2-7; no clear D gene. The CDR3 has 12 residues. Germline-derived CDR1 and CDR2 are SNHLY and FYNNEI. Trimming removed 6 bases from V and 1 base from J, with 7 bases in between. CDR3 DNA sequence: TGTGCCAGCAGGGGGATTTCCTACGAGCAGTACTTC. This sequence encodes CASRGISYEQYF.

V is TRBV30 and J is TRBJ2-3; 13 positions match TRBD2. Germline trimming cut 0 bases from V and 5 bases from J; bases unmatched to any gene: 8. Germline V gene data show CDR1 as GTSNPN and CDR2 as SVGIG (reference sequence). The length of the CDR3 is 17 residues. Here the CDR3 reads CAWSVRRLAGGGDTQYF. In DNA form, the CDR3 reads TGTGCCTGGAGTGTAAGGAGACTAGCGGGAGGCGGAGATACGCAGTATTTT.

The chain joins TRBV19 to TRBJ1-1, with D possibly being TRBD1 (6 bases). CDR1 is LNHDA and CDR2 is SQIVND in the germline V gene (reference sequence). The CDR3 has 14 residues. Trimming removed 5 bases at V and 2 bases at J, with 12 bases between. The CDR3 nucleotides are TGTGCCAGTAGTGACCCGGGACATAACACTGAAGCTTTCTTT. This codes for CASSDPGHNTEAFF.

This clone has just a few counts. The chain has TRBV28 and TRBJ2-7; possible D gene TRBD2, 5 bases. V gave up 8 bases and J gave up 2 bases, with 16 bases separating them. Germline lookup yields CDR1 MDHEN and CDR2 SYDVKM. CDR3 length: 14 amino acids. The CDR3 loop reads CASLGVGGAYEQYF. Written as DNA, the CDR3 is TGTGCCAGCCTGGGAGTCGGCGGCGCCTACGAGCAGTACTTC.

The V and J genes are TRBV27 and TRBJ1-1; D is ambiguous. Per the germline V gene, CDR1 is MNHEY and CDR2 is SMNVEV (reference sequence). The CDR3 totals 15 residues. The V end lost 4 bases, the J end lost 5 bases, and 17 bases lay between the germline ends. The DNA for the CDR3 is TGTGCCAGCAGTTCCGGTCTGACGGGTGGGACTGAAGCTTTCTTT. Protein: CASSSGLTGGTEAFF.

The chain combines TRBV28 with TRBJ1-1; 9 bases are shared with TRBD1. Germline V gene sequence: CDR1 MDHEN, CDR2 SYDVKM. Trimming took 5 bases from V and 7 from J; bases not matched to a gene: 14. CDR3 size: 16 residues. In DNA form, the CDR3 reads TGTGCCAGCAGTCCTCCGGACAGGGGAGTTATGGATGAAGCTTTCTTT. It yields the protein CASSPPDRGVMDEAFF.

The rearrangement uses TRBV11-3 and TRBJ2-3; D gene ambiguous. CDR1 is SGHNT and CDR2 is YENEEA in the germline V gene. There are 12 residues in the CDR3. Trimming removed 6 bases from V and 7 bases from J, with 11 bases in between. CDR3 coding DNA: TGTGCCAGCAGTTGGTTAGTGAATACGCAGTATTTT. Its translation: CASSWLVNTQYF.

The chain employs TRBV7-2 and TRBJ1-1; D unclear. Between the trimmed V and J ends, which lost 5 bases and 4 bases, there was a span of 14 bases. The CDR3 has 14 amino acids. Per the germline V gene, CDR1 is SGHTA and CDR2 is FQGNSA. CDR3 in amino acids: CASSARDPTTEAFF. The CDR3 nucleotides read TGTGCCAGCAGCGCGAGGGATCCGACCACTGAAGCTTTCTTT.

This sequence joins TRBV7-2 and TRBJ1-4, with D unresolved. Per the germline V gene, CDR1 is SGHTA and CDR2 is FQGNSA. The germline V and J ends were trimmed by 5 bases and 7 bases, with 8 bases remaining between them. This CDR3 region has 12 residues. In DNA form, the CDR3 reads TGTGCCAGCAGCACTTATGGTGAAAAACTGTTTTTT. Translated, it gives CASSTYGEKLFF.

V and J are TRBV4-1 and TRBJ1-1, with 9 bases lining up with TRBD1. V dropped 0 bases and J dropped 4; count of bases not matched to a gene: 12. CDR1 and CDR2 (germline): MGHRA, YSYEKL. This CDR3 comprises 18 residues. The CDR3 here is CASSQDNGQGFISTEAFF. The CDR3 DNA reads TGCGCCAGCAGCCAAGATAATGGACAGGGGTTCATTAGCACTGAAGCTTTCTTT.

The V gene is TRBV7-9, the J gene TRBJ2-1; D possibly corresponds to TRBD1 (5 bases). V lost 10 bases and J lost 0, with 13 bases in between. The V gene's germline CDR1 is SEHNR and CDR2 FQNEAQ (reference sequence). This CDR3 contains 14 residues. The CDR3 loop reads CATVTVSSYNEQFF. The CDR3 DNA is TGTGCCACCGTGACAGTCAGCTCCTACAATGAGCAGTTCTTC.

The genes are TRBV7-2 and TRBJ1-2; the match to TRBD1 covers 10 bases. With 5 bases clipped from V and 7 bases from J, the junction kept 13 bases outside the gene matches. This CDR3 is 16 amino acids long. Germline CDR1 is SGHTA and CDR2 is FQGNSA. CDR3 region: CASSLRSRDRGLGYTF. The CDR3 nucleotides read TGTGCCAGCAGCCTGCGAAGTAGGGACAGGGGACTTGGCTACACCTTC.

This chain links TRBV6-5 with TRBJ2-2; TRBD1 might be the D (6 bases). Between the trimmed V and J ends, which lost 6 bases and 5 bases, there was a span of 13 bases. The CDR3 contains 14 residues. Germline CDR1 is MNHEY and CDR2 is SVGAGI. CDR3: CASRRQVQTGELFF. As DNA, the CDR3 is TGTGCCAGCAGGAGACAGGTTCAGACCGGGGAGCTGTTTTTT.

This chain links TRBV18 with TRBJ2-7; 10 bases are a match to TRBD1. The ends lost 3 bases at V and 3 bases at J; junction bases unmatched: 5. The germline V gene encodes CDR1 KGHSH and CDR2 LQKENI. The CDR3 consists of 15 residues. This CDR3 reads CASSPRGQGGYEQYF. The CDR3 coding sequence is TGTGCCAGCTCACCTAGAGGACAGGGGGGCTACGAGCAGTACTTC.